The 29 T cell receptor beta chains below were found in one sample sequenced in a study of cytomegalovirus exposure and HLA in healthy donors. PCR amplification relied on 60 Vbeta primers (plus 13 Jbeta primers). Sequencing was performed with immunoSEQ multiplex PCR; in TCRdb, only in-frame clones are kept and a portion is missing. The sample lists some 140,000 clones, around 77% occurring once. Material: PBMCs. The receptors stem from a man aged 18 to 30 in good health and CMV-seronegative.

This clone was counted between two and nine times. The chain joins TRBV2 to TRBJ1-2; D is uncertain. The CDR3 runs 15 residues. Germline V lookup: CDR1 SNHLY, CDR2 FYNNEI. The V end lost 7 bases, the J end lost 3 bases, and 18 bases lay between the germline ends. The CDR3 region is CASIGVSQWDYGYTF. CDR3 coding DNA: TGTGCCAGCATCGGGGTATCGCAGTGGGACTATGGCTACACCTTC.

V gene TRBV28 combines with J gene TRBJ2-7; D gene unclear. CDR1 is MDHEN and CDR2 is SYDVKM in the germline V gene. The CDR3 has 12 amino acids. Deletions cut 5 bases from V and 1 base from J, with 6 bases between. The CDR3 here is CASSQYSYEQYF. As DNA, the CDR3 is TGTGCCAGCAGTCAGTATTCCTACGAGCAGTACTTC.

In regard to this clone: The junction differs from germline at one of its ends, possibly a read error. The genes are TRBV18 and TRBJ1-1; D call uncertain. The length of the CDR3 is 15 residues. The germline V gene encodes CDR1 KGHSH and CDR2 LQKENI. CDR3 in DNA: TGTGCCAGCTCACCACCGGGCAGTCGGAACCCTGAAGCTTTCTTT. The encoded protein is CASSPPGSRNPEAFF.

The CDR3 DNA sequence: TGCAGCGTTGAAGAACGGACAGGGGGTCCCTTTAACTATGGCTACACCTTC. This translates into CSVEERTGGPFNYGYTF. This chain uses TRBV29-1 with TRBJ1-2; 10 bases are shared with TRBD1. The CDR3 covers 17 residues. J was trimmed by 1 base and V by 0 bases; bases with no gene match: 8. Germline CDR1 and CDR2: SQVTM and ANQGSEA.

The CDR3 bases are TGCGCCAGCAGCCCGAACAGGTTAACTAATGAAAAACTGTTTTTT. Translated: CASSPNRLTNEKLFF. The chain is built from TRBV4-3 and TRBJ1-4; weak D call: TRBD1 (5 bases). This CDR3 region has 15 residues. Looked up from germline, CDR1 is LGHNA and CDR2 is YSLEER. The V gene lost 4 bases and the J gene lost 1 base, with 10 bases spanning the gap.

The J gene is TRBJ1-3, the V gene TRBV19; maybe TRBD1 (5 bases). Trimming left V 3 bases short and J 3 bases short, with 9 bases between. In germline, CDR1 is LNHDA, CDR2 SQIVND (reference sequence). The CDR3 covers 14 residues. CDR3 amino acids: CASSILRDGNTIYF. Here the CDR3 DNA reads TGTGCCAGTAGTATTCTCAGGGATGGAAACACCATATATTTT.

V gene TRBV27 combines with J gene TRBJ1-2; TRBD1 agrees at 8 bases. The CDR3 totals 14 residues. The J segment lost 5 bases and the V segment lost 5 bases, leaving 7 bases of the junction unmatched. CDR1 and CDR2 from the germline V gene are MNHEY and SMNVEV (reference sequence). The CDR3: CASSPGQVNYGYTF. For the CDR3, the DNA is TGTGCCAGCAGTCCGGGACAGGTTAATTATGGCTACACCTTC.

The chain couples TRBV5-6 to TRBJ2-3, with 8 bases identical to TRBD1. This CDR3 spans 15 amino acids. With 1 base clipped from V and 2 bases from J, the junction kept 3 bases outside the gene matches. Germline V gives CDR1 SGHDT, CDR2 YYEEEE. CDR3 nucleotides: TGTGCCAGCAGCTTGACGGACAGGGACACAGATACGCAGTATTTT. It specifies CASSLTDRDTDTQYF.

This chain uses TRBV5-1 with TRBJ1-4, with TRBD1 matching 8 bases. CDR1 SGHRS and CDR2 YFSETQ come from the germline V gene. CDR3 length: 15 residues. The V gene end was trimmed by 2 bases and the J gene end by 5 bases; junction bases not matched to a gene: 5. DNA for the CDR3: TGCGCCAGCAGCTTACGGACAGGGACAAATGAAAAACTGTTTTTT. The encoded protein is CASSLRTGTNEKLFF.

This clone was seen a few times. The chain employs TRBV6-1 and TRBJ1-5; possible D gene TRBD1, 5 bases. The germline V and J ends were trimmed by 6 bases and 6 bases, with 18 bases remaining between them. This CDR3 region has 15 residues. Germline loops: CDR1 MNHNS, CDR2 SASEGT. For the CDR3, the DNA is TGTGCCAGCAGCCCCGGTGACAGCATTGGTCAGCCCCAGCATTTT. Translated: CASSPGDSIGQPQHF.

The chain joins TRBV18 to TRBJ1-5; D gene unclear. Between the trimmed V and J ends, which lost 4 bases and 9 bases, there was a span of 16 bases. Germline loops: CDR1 KGHSH, CDR2 LQKENI. This CDR3 has 14 amino acids. The CDR3 loop is CASSLLDSRGPQHF. In DNA, the CDR3 is TGTGCCAGCTCACTTTTAGACTCCCGGGGGCCCCAGCATTTT.

This chain links TRBV5-8 with TRBJ2-5; D possibly corresponds to TRBD1 (6 bases). The assigned J gene may be wrong: the sequence end matches TRBJ2-7 better. The CDR3 runs 14 residues. Per the germline V gene, CDR1 is SGHTS and CDR2 is YDEGEE. CDR3 in amino acids: CASSLAPGAYEQYF. The CDR3 nucleotides are TGTGCCAGCAGCTTGGCTCCAGGGGCCTACGAGCAGTACTTC.

This clone was seen more than once but under ten times. The chain carries TRBV2 and TRBJ2-7; D is ambiguous. Germline V gene sequence: CDR1 SNHLY, CDR2 FYNNEI. The CDR3 loop spans 10 amino acids. With 8 bases removed from V and 3 bases from J, the gap between germline ends came to 5 bases. CDR3 amino acids: CASGDYEQYF. The CDR3 DNA sequence: TGTGCCAGCGGAGACTACGAGCAGTACTTC.

The sample holds a few counts of this clone. The chain carries TRBV29-1 and TRBJ2-5; 8 nucleotides agree with TRBD1. With V trimmed by 3 bases and J by 3 bases, 3 bases remained unmatched. This CDR3 has 13 residues. In germline, CDR1 is SQVTM, CDR2 ANQGSEA. The CDR3 spells CSVDAGGEETQYF. For the CDR3, the DNA is TGCAGCGTTGACGCAGGGGGCGAAGAGACCCAGTACTTC.

The chain has TRBV25-1 and TRBJ1-1; D gene ambiguous. Trimming removed 4 bases at V and 6 bases at J, with 21 bases between. The germline V gene has CDR1 MGHDK and CDR2 SYGVNS. This CDR3 spans 16 amino acids. CDR3 residues: CASSGFEGFPVAEAFF. The CDR3 bases are TGTGCCAGCAGTGGATTCGAGGGATTCCCCGTCGCTGAAGCTTTCTTT.

Points on this clone: Different DNA sequences within this sample yield the same CDR3. The chain uses TRBV7-9 and TRBJ2-1, with 7 positions matching TRBD2. In germline, CDR1 is SEHNR, CDR2 FQNEAQ (reference sequence). J gave up 8 bases and V 3 bases, and 1 base lay outside the gene matches. The CDR3 contains 12 residues. The CDR3, as DNA: TGTGCCAGCAGCTTGGGAGGGGATGAGCAGTTCTTC. Encoded protein: CASSLGGDEQFF.

The V call is TRBV15, the J call TRBJ1-1; 8 nucleotides line up with TRBD1. The V gene's germline CDR1 is LNHNV and CDR2 YYDKDF (reference sequence). The CDR3 sequence is 18 residues long. V dropped 0 bases and J dropped 3; count of bases not matched to a gene: 12. The CDR3: CATSRDFGQGAGDTEAFF. In DNA, the CDR3 is TGTGCCACCAGCAGAGATTTTGGGCAGGGGGCCGGGGACACTGAAGCTTTCTTT. Combining the CDR3 with reference TRBV15 and TRBJ1-1 gives the whole variable domain DAMVIQNPRYQVTQFGKPVTLSCSQTLNHNVMYWYQQKSSQAPKLLFHYYDKDFNNEADTPDNFQSRRPNTSFCFLDIRSPGLGDTAMYLCATSRDFGQGAGDTEAFFGQGTRLTVV.

The J gene is TRBJ2-5, the V gene TRBV5-1, with D perhaps matching TRBD2 (6 bases). The V end lost 5 bases, the J end lost 5 bases, and 16 bases lay between the germline ends. The CDR3 is 14 amino acids. The V gene's germline CDR1 is SGHRS and CDR2 YFSETQ. This CDR3 is CASSPGPAGETQYF. The CDR3 nucleotides are TGCGCCAGCAGTCCCGGACCCGCGGGGGAGACCCAGTACTTC.

This clone was seen only a few times. The chain carries TRBV5-6 and TRBJ1-2; possible D gene TRBD1, 5 bases. CDR3 size: 12 residues. V dropped 6 bases and J dropped 7 bases, with 13 bases sitting between them. Germline V gene data show CDR1 as SGHDT and CDR2 as YYEEEE. CDR3 sequence reads: CASTLGGLGYTF. CDR3 coding DNA: TGTGCCAGCACCCTGGGGGGACTTGGCTACACCTTC.

The rearrangement joins TRBV7-6 to TRBJ1-6; 10 bases are shared with TRBD1. The CDR3 loop spans 16 amino acids. V dropped 0 bases and J dropped 7; count of bases not matched to a gene: 3. From germline, CDR1 is SGHVS and CDR2 FNYEAQ. The CDR3 DNA reads as TGTGCCAGCAGCTTAGCGGGGGGACAGGGGAATTCACCCCTCCACTTT. Amino acids: CASSLAGGQGNSPLHF.

V is TRBV5-5 and J is TRBJ1-2; possibly TRBD1 for D (5 bases). CDR3 length: 15 amino acids. V gave up 0 bases and J gave up 4 bases, with 13 bases separating them. The germline CDR1 and CDR2 sequences are SGHKS and YYEKEE (reference sequence). The chain's CDR3 is CASSLAAGISYGYTF. In DNA, the CDR3 is TGTGCCAGCAGCTTGGCGGCAGGGATTTCCTATGGCTACACCTTC.

V gene TRBV5-3 combines with J gene TRBJ1-1; maybe TRBD1 (5 bases). TRBV5-3 is an open reading frame whose function is uncertain. The CDR3 loop spans 13 amino acids. The V gene lost 3 bases and the J gene lost 9 bases, with 15 bases spanning the gap. The CDR3 DNA sequence: TGTGCCAGAAGCTCCCGAATTAGGGGTAAAGCTTTCTTT. This translates into CARSSRIRGKAFF.

The chain recombines TRBV6-6 with TRBJ1-2; 7 bases map to TRBD1. Per germline, CDR1 MNHNY and CDR2 SVGAGI (reference sequence). The CDR3 has 15 residues. The J segment lost 3 bases and the V segment lost 4 bases, leaving 8 bases of the junction unmatched. For the CDR3, the DNA is TGTGCCAGCAGTTTTTCAGGGGGAGGAGACTATGGCTACACCTTC. This sequence encodes CASSFSGGGDYGYTF.

The J gene is TRBJ2-2, the V gene TRBV6-5; D not certain. Germline V lookup: CDR1 MNHEY, CDR2 SVGAGI. The V gene lost 3 bases and the J gene lost 3 bases, with 14 bases spanning the gap. This CDR3 is 16 amino acids long. In DNA, the CDR3 is TGTGCCAGCAGTTATAGTCTAACCTTGGACACCGGGGAGCTGTTTTTT. This encodes CASSYSLTLDTGELFF.

A remark on this clone: The sample carries other DNA sequences with the same CDR3. The rearrangement joins TRBV4-1 to TRBJ1-5; TRBD1 is a possible D gene (5 bases). The CDR3 runs to 13 residues. Germline assignment: CDR1 MGHRA and CDR2 YSYEKL. Trimming pared 2 bases from V and 6 bases from J, leaving 8 bases between. CDR3 nucleotides: TGCGCCAGCAGCCAACGGGGGGGTCAGCCCCAGCATTTT. Its translation is CASSQRGGQPQHF.

The V gene is TRBV14, the J gene TRBJ1-1; D call uncertain. Trimming left V 1 base short and J 0 bases short, with 9 bases between. The length of the CDR3 is 15 residues. CDR1 and CDR2 from the germline V gene are SGHDN and FVKESK. CDR3 residues: CASSQVLTVNTEAFF. CDR3 nucleotides: TGTGCCAGCAGCCAAGTCTTAACGGTGAACACTGAAGCTTTCTTT.

This sequence joins TRBV6-1 and TRBJ2-1, with D possibly being TRBD2 (7 bases). V was pared by 1 base and J by 9 bases, with 13 bases between. CDR1 is MNHNS, CDR2 SASEGT, per germline. There are 14 residues in the CDR3. The CDR3 nucleotides read TGTGCCAGCAGTGAAGTGCGGGGGCGAGGTGAGCAGTTCTTC. Residues: CASSEVRGRGEQFF.

The gene calls are TRBV5-1 and TRBJ2-1; 9 nucleotides align to TRBD2. This CDR3 has 18 residues. In germline, CDR1 is SGHRS, CDR2 YFSETQ. V lost 3 bases, J lost 0 bases, and 10 bases stayed unmatched. CDR3 loop: CASSSEGRAGGSYNEQFF. The CDR3 DNA is TGCGCCAGCAGCTCGGAGGGTCGAGCGGGGGGCTCCTACAATGAGCAGTTCTTC.

The chain carries TRBV2 and TRBJ1-2; 8 bases are shared with TRBD1. Germline loops: CDR1 SNHLY, CDR2 FYNNEI. This CDR3 contains 16 residues. V dropped 1 base and J dropped 4; count of bases not matched to a gene: 8. CDR3 in DNA: TGTGCCAGCAGTGAAGTAGGGACAGGCTATTTCTATGGCTACACCTTC. Residues: CASSEVGTGYFYGYTF.